This note documents a single T cell receptor (beta chain) sequence. Its antigen is still unknown. The data were taken from a study of T cell responses to AZD1222 COVID-19 vaccine. Measured with immunoSEQ multiplex PCR; TCRdb has only the in-frame clones, and not every one. The sample lists about 86,000 clones, around 88% occurring once. Findings and caveats of the study: Scientists sampled the repertoires only once the peak T cell response had passed. There were vaccine-associated CD4 TCRs across spike, dominant at 160-218 and 743-854. Mostly white British, mostly female donors; authors suggested clonal diversity may be underestimated.

CDR3 length equals 15 residues. J lost 3 bases, V lost 1 base, and 3 bases had no gene match. CDR1 LNHDA and CDR2 SQIVND come from the germline V gene (reference sequence). Source: peripheral blood, taken on day 0 of MenACWY control vaccination. This receptor was taken from an adult in good health. The chain employs TRBV19 and TRBJ1-5; TRBD1 aligns across 7 bases. CDR3 nucleotides: TGTGCCAGTAGTATAGCTAGGGGGCTCAATCAGCCCCAGCATTTT. Translating gives CASSIARGLNQPQHF.